A selection of T cell receptor beta chains follows, all from one sample in a study of identical twins. Using its own MiXCR run on the 5' RACE reads, TCRdb lists one record per CDR3 protein. This table holds about 470,000 distinct CDR3 sequences, approximately 25% found once. These data were also filed under a second study, of T cells expressing NK-cell markers.

The sequenced sample consisted of CD4+ T cells sorted from blood. The receptors were sampled from a young woman in good health. Both conserved end residues are part of each CDR3. A D gene is named only where the DNA matches it firmly. A row's size may be missing; if present it is once, few, many or a size class.

clone_size	d_call	j_call	v_call	cdr3_nt	cdr3_aa
-	-	TRBJ2-1	TRBV6-5	TGTGCCAGCAGTTACTCAAGGTTGGGCGAGCAGTTCTTC	CASSYSRLGEQFF
few	-	TRBJ2-7	TRBV5-1	TGTGCCAGCAGCAGCCTAAGTTACGAGCAGTACTTC	CASSSLSYEQYF
few	-	TRBJ1-2	TRBV25-1	TGTGCCAGCAGGTGGACAGATGAGGGCTACACCTTC	CASRWTDEGYTF
few	-	TRBJ2-3	TRBV11-2	TGTGCCAGCAGCTTAGATCTAGCGAGATCAGATACGCAGTATTTT	CASSLDLARSDTQYF
few	-	TRBJ1-1	TRBV9	TGTGCCAGCAGCGTGGACGGGGGCACTGAAGCTTTCTTT	CASSVDGGTEAFF
few	TRBD1	TRBJ2-1	TRBV12-3/TRBV12-4	TGTGCCAGCAGTCGCAGGGGGCTAGGGGATGAGCAGTTCTTC	CASSRRGLGDEQFF
few	TRBD2	TRBJ2-7	TRBV12-3/TRBV12-4	TGTGCCAGCAATCTAGCGGGGATCGCCTACGAGCAGTACTTC	CASNLAGIAYEQYF
few	-	TRBJ1-6	TRBV7-9	TGTGCCAGCAGCCCTAATGCTGATTCACCCCTCCACTTT	CASSPNADSPLHF
-	-	TRBJ1-1	TRBV7-2	TGTGCCAGCAGCCCCAGTGCTGGGAACACTGAAGCTTTCTTT	CASSPSAGNTEAFF
-	-	TRBJ1-1	TRBV6-1	TGTGCCAGCAGTCCCCATTTTGGATTGGACACTGAAGCTTTCTTT	CASSPHFGLDTEAFF
-	-	TRBJ1-5	TRBV20-1	TGCAGTGCTAGACGAGACAGGTATCAGCCCCAGCATTTT	CSARRDRYQPQHF
few	-	TRBJ1-2	TRBV5-1	TGCGCCAGCAGCTTAACAAGCACTATGTCCGGCTACACCTTC	CASSLTSTMSGYTF
-	TRBD2	TRBJ2-5	TRBV20-1	TGCAGTGCTAGAATTGGCGGGAGAGAGACCCAGTACTTC	CSARIGGRETQYF
-	TRBD2	TRBJ2-5	TRBV7-9	TGTGCCAGCAGCGAAGTCCTAGCGGGTGCTGAGACCCAGTACTTC	CASSEVLAGAETQYF
-	TRBD2	TRBJ2-1	TRBV3-1	TGTGCCAGCAGCCAAGATCTGGGGGAGGGGCTCAATGAGCAGTTCTTC	CASSQDLGEGLNEQFF
many	TRBD1	TRBJ2-3	TRBV10-1	TGCGCCAGCAGTGAAGGGGGCCCTACTAGCACAGATACGCAGTATTTT	CASSEGGPTSTDTQYF
-	TRBD2	TRBJ2-3	TRBV6-1	TGTGCCAGCAGCGAAACTAGCGGGAGAACAGATACGCAGTATTTT	CASSETSGRTDTQYF
-	-	TRBJ2-1	TRBV30	TGTGCCTGGGGTAGGAACCAGCGTGGTGAGCAGTTCTTC	CAWGRNQRGEQFF
-	-	TRBJ2-5	TRBV10-3	TGTGCCATCAGTGGGGCAAACGGGGAAGAGACCCAGTACTTC	CAISGANGEETQYF
-	-	TRBJ2-2	TRBV10-2	TGCGCCAGCAGGCAAAGGGACACCGGGGAGCTGTTTTTT	CASRQRDTGELFF
-	-	TRBJ1-1	TRBV20-1	TGCAGTGCTAGACCCCAGGCCTCTAACACTGAAGCTTTCTTT	CSARPQASNTEAFF
-	-	TRBJ2-5	TRBV7-2	TGTGCCAGCAGCTTAGAAGGGGGGGCGGGTGAGACCCAGTACTTC	CASSLEGGAGETQYF
-	TRBD1	TRBJ2-5	TRBV5-6	TGTGCCAGCAGCCGGGACAGGGGGATGGAGACCCAGTACTTC	CASSRDRGMETQYF
-	-	TRBJ2-6	TRBV27	TGTGCCAGCAGTTTATCGAGGACCCGCTCTGGGGCCAACGTCCTGACTTTC	CASSLSRTRSGANVLTF
few	TRBD2	TRBJ2-7	TRBV20-1	TGCAGTGCTGGCCTAGCGGAGGTTCCCTACGAGCAGTACTTC	CSAGLAEVPYEQYF
-	-	TRBJ2-1	TRBV5-1	TGCGCCAGCAGCTTGACCAGACCCAATGAGCAGTTCTTC	CASSLTRPNEQFF
-	-	TRBJ2-1	TRBV12-1	TGCGCCAGCAGTGAAGGACTAGCGAGGTACAATGAGCAGTTCTTC	CASSEGLARYNEQFF
-	TRBD1	TRBJ2-1	TRBV7-2	TGTGCCAGCAGCTCCTTGACAGGGATGGAGTTCTTC	CASSSLTGMEFF
-	TRBD2	TRBJ2-1	TRBV12-3/TRBV12-4	TGTGCCAGCAGTTTACGAGCTAGCGGGAGGGGCAATGAGCAGTTCTTC	CASSLRASGRGNEQFF
many	-	TRBJ2-5	TRBV29-1	TGCAGCGTTTCTGTACAGTCAGCGACCGGGGAGACCCAGTACTTC	CSVSVQSATGETQYF
-	TRBD2	TRBJ2-5	TRBV19	TGTGCCAGTAGCGCTAGCGGGATACAAGAGACCCAGTACTTC	CASSASGIQETQYF
-	-	TRBJ1-1	TRBV7-3	TGTGCCAGCAGCGTTTCTAACCGGGGCACAAACACTGAAGCTTTCTTT	CASSVSNRGTNTEAFF
once	-	TRBJ2-3	TRBV30	TGTGCCTGGAGTGTACCATGGAGTGGTACGCAGTATTTT	CAWSVPWSGTQYF
few	-	TRBJ1-1	TRBV12-3/TRBV12-4	TGTGCCAGCAGCCATAGATCCGGGGCTCCCGAAGCTTTCTTT	CASSHRSGAPEAFF
few	-	TRBJ1-5	TRBV5-8	TGTGCCAGCAGCTTCGAACTTAGCAATCAGCCCCAGCATTTT	CASSFELSNQPQHF
few	TRBD2	TRBJ2-5	TRBV5-1	TGTGCCAGCAGCCCTGGACTAGCGGGAGTGGAGACCCAGTACTTC	CASSPGLAGVETQYF
-	-	TRBJ2-1	TRBV5-1	TGCGCCAGCAGCACCTCAGGGGTCTCCTACAATGAGCAGTTCTTC	CASSTSGVSYNEQFF
few	-	TRBJ2-3	TRBV12-3/TRBV12-4	TGTGCCAGCAGTTTACAGGGGAGAGGAACAGATACGCAGTATTTT	CASSLQGRGTDTQYF
-	TRBD1	TRBJ1-2	TRBV27	TGTGCCAGCAGTTTGGCCAGGGACAGACCTAACTATGGCTACACCTTC	CASSLARDRPNYGYTF
few	TRBD2	TRBJ2-5	TRBV20-1	TGCAGTGCTAGGCGGGGGGGCCCCCTCGTAGAGACCCAGTACTTC	CSARRGGPLVETQYF
few	-	TRBJ1-1	TRBV12-3/TRBV12-4	TGTGCCAGCGGCAAGGACAGCTCGAACACTGAAGCTTTCTTT	CASGKDSSNTEAFF
-	-	TRBJ1-4	TRBV6-1	TGTGCCAGCAGTGAGGCTGGCAGACCCAATGAAAAACTGTTTTTT	CASSEAGRPNEKLFF
-	-	TRBJ1-1	TRBV20-1	TGCAGTGCTAGACCCCTGGGGGACACTGAAGCTTTCTTT	CSARPLGDTEAFF
-	-	TRBJ1-1	TRBV20-1	TGCAGTGCTAGCGGGACACTTCTTGGGAGGACTGAAGCTTTCTTT	CSASGTLLGRTEAFF
-	-	TRBJ2-7	TRBV9	TGTGCCAGCAGCGTAGACGGGGGACCCTACGAGCAGTACTTC	CASSVDGGPYEQYF
-	-	TRBJ2-3	TRBV6-5	TGTGCCAGCGGGCAGGGGCTAGATACGCAGTATTTT	CASGQGLDTQYF
-	-	TRBJ2-1	TRBV29-1	TGCAGCGGGGAACAGGGAGAGCAGTTCTTC	CSGEQGEQFF
-	-	TRBJ2-2	TRBV6-1	TGTGCCAGCAGTCCGCCGCTCCATGGTACCGGGGAGCTGTTTTTT	CASSPPLHGTGELFF
-	-	TRBJ2-7	TRBV6-2/TRBV6-3	TGTGCCAGCGAAATAGGGCAACCCGCCTACGAGCAGTACTTC	CASEIGQPAYEQYF
few	-	TRBJ1-1	TRBV4-3	TGCGCCAGCAGCCGCTCGGACAGAAACACTGAAGCTTTCTTT	CASSRSDRNTEAFF
few	-	TRBJ2-5	TRBV15	TGTGCCACCAGCAGAGATCGGGCGCTTGGCACCCAGTACTTC	CATSRDRALGTQYF
once	-	TRBJ2-7	TRBV20-1	TGCAGTGCCTTTACCGGGCGGCACTACGAGCAGTACTTC	CSAFTGRHYEQYF
-	TRBD2	TRBJ2-4	TRBV20-1	TGCAGTGCTACCGGGACTAGCGGGGTAACACTCAACATTCAGTACTTC	CSATGTSGVTLNIQYF
many	-	TRBJ2-1	TRBV2	TGTGCCAGCAGTAAGGACGCGAAGTCCTACAATGAGCAGTTCTTC	CASSKDAKSYNEQFF
few	-	TRBJ2-1	TRBV3-1	TGTGCCAGCAGTTCCCCGGGACACTTAAGCTCCTACAATGAGCAGTTCTTC	CASSSPGHLSSYNEQFF